The clone carrying this T cell receptor (beta chain) was counted a few times. Sequencing relied on a cDNA template that was reverse transcribed from extracted RNA. Profiled with immunoSEQ multiplex PCR; TCRdb holds only in-frame clones, not every one. The sample records around 140,000 clones, approximately 45% being singletons. This sample was taken from a study of CD8+ T cells in alopecia areata. The CDR3 contains 12 residues. Germline CDR1 GTSNPN, CDR2 SVGIG (reference sequence). V was cut by 2 bases and J by 0 bases, with 3 bases left in between. The sequence was obtained from a human donor with alopecia areata. The sequenced sample consisted of CD4+ T cells sorted from blood. This chain joins TRBV30 and TRBJ2-3; no clear D. This CDR3 reads CAWSMSTDTQYF. DNA of the CDR3: TGTGCCTGGAGTATGAGCACAGATACGCAGTATTTT.